The next 21 T cell receptor beta chains were all read from a single sample in a study of blood T cell repertoires in COVID-19. TCRdb keeps only in-frame clones here, not all; method: immunoSEQ multiplex PCR. Of some 220,000 clones in the sample, roughly 84% were seen once. What was sequenced was peripheral blood. Receptors originate from a woman aged 60-75 years who had recovered from COVID-19.

The genes are TRBV27 and TRBJ2-2, with 12 bases that match TRBD2. Trimming took 2 bases from V and 7 from J; bases not matched to a gene: 5. The CDR3 length is 16 residues. Germline CDR1 is MNHEY and CDR2 is SMNVEV (reference sequence). CDR3 amino acids: CASSLLAGGPGGELFF. CDR3 DNA: TGTGCCAGCAGTTTACTAGCGGGGGGGCCCGGCGGGGAGCTGTTTTTT.

The chain couples TRBV2 to TRBJ1-5; 8 nucleotides match TRBD1. CDR3 length equals 20 residues. Trimming took 1 base from V and 6 from J; bases not matched to a gene: 20. Germline CDR1 is SNHLY and CDR2 is FYNNEI. The CDR3 DNA is TGTGCCAGCAGTGAAGGGTTAATAGGACAGGGCCTCGGTAGTCGTCAGCCCCAGCATTTT. This codes for CASSEGLIGQGLGSRQPQHF.

The gene calls are TRBV6-5 and TRBJ1-2; D is uncertain. V was shortened by 4 bases and J by 8 bases, with 17 bases between the two germline ends. Germline values: CDR1 MNHEY, CDR2 SVGAGI. CDR3 length: 14 residues. Written as DNA, the CDR3 is TGTGCCAGCAGTTTTCGACGGTCGTCGGGAGGCTACACCTTC. Protein: CASSFRRSSGGYTF.

The J gene is TRBJ1-2, the V gene TRBV7-2; TRBD1 aligns across 8 bases. The CDR3 consists of 16 residues. Trimming at V came to 5 bases and at J to 3 bases, leaving 11 bases not matched to a gene. Germline CDR1 reads SGHTA; CDR2 reads FQGNSA. CDR3 nucleotides: TGTGCCAGCAGCCCCCGACAGGGGCAGGGGGACTATGGCTACACCTTC. It is translated as CASSPRQGQGDYGYTF.

The chain recombines TRBV11-2 with TRBJ1-6; a possible D gene is TRBD1 (6 bases). The CDR3 is 14 amino acids. Between the trimmed V and J ends, which lost 6 bases and 4 bases, there was a span of 10 bases. The germline V gene has CDR1 SGHAT and CDR2 FQNNGV. CDR3 residues: CASRNREYNSPLHF. CDR3 sequence (DNA): TGTGCCAGCAGAAACAGGGAATATAATTCACCCCTCCACTTT.

This chain links TRBV7-6 with TRBJ2-2; 8 bases fit TRBD2. The V gene's germline CDR1 is SGHVS and CDR2 FNYEAQ. V shed 0 bases and J 4 bases; nucleotides not matched to a gene: 16. The CDR3 loop spans 20 amino acids. CDR3 sequence (DNA): TGTGCCAGCAGCTTAGCGATGGTTAGCACGGGGGGGCGTCGCACCGGGGAGCTGTTTTTT. It is translated as CASSLAMVSTGGRRTGELFF. Complete variable domain (other parts from reference TRBV7-6 and TRBJ2-2): GAGVSQSPRYKVTKRGQDVALRCDPISGHVSLYWYRQALGQGPEFLTYFNYEAQQDKSGLPNDRFSAERPEGSISTLTIQRTEQRDSAMYRCASSLAMVSTGGRRTGELFFGEGSRLTVL.

A word on this clone: Because the CDR3's place on the DNA is in doubt, the DNA is left out and the CDR3 is given as listed by TCRdb. The V and J genes are TRBV7-9 and TRBJ2-1; the table names TRBD1, a call not compared with the DNA. Germline-derived CDR1 and CDR2 are SEHNR and FQNEAQ (reference sequence). Both ends counted, the CDR3 spans 11 residues. The CDR3 loop is CASSFGPGGFF.

The rearrangement links TRBV18 to TRBJ2-4, with D unclear. Deletions cut 3 bases from V and 5 bases from J, with 8 bases between. The CDR3 has 13 residues. Germline CDR1 and CDR2: KGHSH and LQKENI. The CDR3 DNA follows: TGTGCCAGCTCACCGGTAGCTCAAAACATTCAGTACTTC. It translates to CASSPVAQNIQYF.

V gene TRBV7-9 combines with J gene TRBJ1-5; 9 positions agree with TRBD1. Germline-derived CDR1 and CDR2 are SEHNR and FQNEAQ (reference sequence). Trimming removed 4 bases from V and 4 bases from J; junction bases left unmatched: 8. The CDR3 extends over 16 amino acids. The CDR3 nucleotides are TGTGCCAGCAGCTCAATGTCCGGGACAGGGAATCAGCCCCAGCATTTT. The encoded protein is CASSSMSGTGNQPQHF. Full variable domain (rest looked up from reference TRBV7-9 and TRBJ1-5): DTGVSQNPRHKITKRGQNVTFRCDPISEHNRLYWYRQTLGQGPEFLTYFQNEAQLEKSRLLSDRFSAERPKGSFSTLEIQRTEQGDSAMYLCASSSMSGTGNQPQHFGDGTRLSIL.

This clone showed up just a few times. This rearrangement joins TRBV5-8 to TRBJ2-2; 7 nucleotides agree with TRBD2. With 2 bases clipped from V and 7 bases from J, the junction kept 8 bases outside the gene matches. Germline V lookup: CDR1 SGHTS, CDR2 YDEGEE. The CDR3 totals 15 residues. Written as DNA, the CDR3 is TGTGCCAGCAGCTTTAAGCGACTAGCTGTCGGGGAGCTGTTTTTT. Translation gives CASSFKRLAVGELFF.

CDR3 sequence reads: CASRFPKSTEAFF. The CDR3 DNA reads as TGTGCAAGTCGCTTTCCCAAGAGCACTGAAGCTTTCTTT. The rearrangement uses TRBV12-2 and TRBJ1-1. TRBV12-2 represents a pseudogene. The CDR3 sequence is 13 residues long.

The chain employs TRBV30 and TRBJ1-2; D unresolved. Germline CDR1 reads GTSNPN; CDR2 reads SVGIG (reference sequence). The germline V and J ends were trimmed by 5 bases and 3 bases, with 16 bases remaining between them. CDR3 size: 14 residues. As DNA, the CDR3 is TGTGCCTGGCAGAGGTATGACCCGGACTATGGCTACACCTTC. Translating it yields CAWQRYDPDYGYTF.

The gene calls are TRBV2 and TRBJ1-5, with D perhaps TRBD1 (5 bases). This CDR3 is 14 amino acids long. Germline values: CDR1 SNHLY, CDR2 FYNNEI. Trimming removed 5 bases from V and 1 base from J, with 9 bases in between. The chain's CDR3 is CASSRRQSNQPQHF. CDR3 nucleotides: TGTGCCAGCAGTCGGAGACAGAGCAATCAGCCCCAGCATTTT.

V is TRBV27 and J is TRBJ2-1; 14 nucleotides match TRBD2. CDR3 length: 14 amino acids. V gave up 5 bases and J gave up 9 bases; unmatched junction bases: 3. CDR1 is MNHEY and CDR2 is SMNVEV in the germline V gene (reference sequence). The CDR3 coding sequence is TGTGCCAGCAGTCCCGGGACTAGCGGGGGTGAGCAGTTCTTC. The encoded protein is CASSPGTSGGEQFF.

The chain links TRBV28 to TRBJ1-5; D uncertain. CDR1 MDHEN and CDR2 SYDVKM come from the germline V gene. CDR3 length: 15 residues. V lost 3 bases to trimming and J lost 0 bases, with 9 bases between them. This CDR3 is CASSFGGYSNQPQHF. CDR3 nucleotide sequence: TGTGCCAGCAGTTTTGGCGGTTATAGCAATCAGCCCCAGCATTTT.

V usage is TRBV6-5 and J usage is TRBJ1-3; D call uncertain. The germline V gene has CDR1 MNHEY and CDR2 SVGAGI. The CDR3 covers 15 residues. Trimming took 0 bases from V and 0 from J, leaving 6 bases between them. The CDR3: CASSYSWASGNTIYF. DNA of the CDR3: TGTGCCAGCAGTTACTCGTGGGCCTCTGGAAACACCATATATTTT.

The V call is TRBV27, the J call TRBJ2-2; possibly TRBD2 for D (7 bases). Germline V lookup: CDR1 MNHEY, CDR2 SMNVEV (reference sequence). V was cut by 2 bases and J by 7 bases, with 29 bases left in between. The CDR3 length is 20 residues. CDR3 nucleotides: TGTGCCAGCAGTTTACGGGCCGATCTAGCGGAGGGGGGATTCATCGGGGAGCTGTTTTTT. Protein sequence: CASSLRADLAEGGFIGELFF.

The chain links TRBV2 to TRBJ2-7, with 7 nucleotides matching TRBD1. The CDR3 loop spans 15 amino acids. With V trimmed by 6 bases and J by 0 bases, 8 bases remained unmatched. CDR1 is SNHLY, CDR2 FYNNEI, per germline. CDR3 DNA: TGTGCCAGCAGCGACGGACAGGATTACTCCTACGAGCAGTACTTC. Amino acids: CASSDGQDYSYEQYF.

The chain recombines TRBV30 with TRBJ1-5, with D possibly TRBD1 on 6 matching bases. Germline CDR1 GTSNPN, CDR2 SVGIG (reference sequence). The CDR3 contains 13 residues. The V end was cut by 3 bases, the J end by 3 bases, with 9 bases between. The CDR3 region is CAWSRGSNQPQHF. CDR3 DNA: TGTGCCTGGAGCAGGGGTTCCAATCAGCCCCAGCATTTT.

The chain links TRBV27 to TRBJ2-7; 7 nucleotides match TRBD1. Germline CDR1 MNHEY, CDR2 SMNVEV (reference sequence). The CDR3 extends over 13 amino acids. V was pared by 6 bases and J by 2 bases, with 4 bases of the junction left unmatched. Here the CDR3 DNA reads TGTGCCAGCAGCTGGGGACAGACCTACGAGCAGTACTTC. Residues: CASSWGQTYEQYF.

The rearrangement joins TRBV11-2 to TRBJ1-1; D gene ambiguous. Trimming removed 1 base from V and 1 base from J, with 10 bases in between. The CDR3 extends over 15 amino acids. The V gene's germline CDR1 is SGHAT and CDR2 FQNNGV. The CDR3 bases are TGTGCCAGCAGCTTAGTAAGAGGCAAGAACACTGAAGCTTTCTTT. Its protein product is CASSLVRGKNTEAFF.